This T cell receptor (beta chain) was found in a study of beta chain features in type 1 diabetes. Regarding the study as a whole: Fewer junction insertions and more nucleotide deletions appeared in type 1 diabetes patients. Patients' naive, central memory and regulatory TCRB repertoires appeared more alike than those of healthy donors.

The CDR3 is 15 residues long. With V trimmed by 5 bases and J by 7 bases, 12 bases remained unmatched. Germline CDR1 reads ENHRY; CDR2 reads SYGVKD. A word on this clone: Its antigen is not identified.

Reverse transcribing all isolated RNA meant expressed TCRB transcripts were sequenced. Profiled with immunoSEQ multiplex PCR; TCRdb holds only in-frame clones, not every one. Here the sample spans just over 600,000 clones, around 15% being singletons. Markers CD45RO/CCR7/CD25/CD127/CD95/CD27 served to sort CD4+ naive, central memory, regulatory and stem cell-like memory cells. The sample was naive CD4+ T cells from blood. The rearrangement uses TRBV10-3 and TRBJ2-5, with 8 nucleotides matching TRBD1. The TCR was taken from a man aged 18-30 years in good health. In DNA, the CDR3 is TGTGCCATCAGTCCCGACAGGGGAACCACCGGGACCCAGTACTTC. Protein product: CAISPDRGTTGTQYF.